This T cell receptor (beta chain) was sequenced for a study of blood T cell repertoires in COVID-19. Study at large: The study drew acute and convalescent COVID-19 samples from the United States, Italy and Spain.

Method: immunoSEQ multiplex PCR; TCRdb's copy keeps in-frame clones and lacks some. The repertoire holds about 40,000 clones, with 82% as singletons. This receptor was taken from a woman in her seventies with acute or convalescent COVID-19. Sequencing was carried out using peripheral blood.

As DNA, the CDR3 is TGTGCCAGCAGCTCCGGGACAGGGCATGGCTACACCTTC. Translation gives CASSSGTGHGYTF. The gene calls are TRBV3-1 (or the pseudogene TRBV3-2) and TRBJ1-2, with TRBD1 identical over 9 bases. Germline CDR1 reads LGHDT; CDR2 reads YNNKEL (reference sequence). The CDR3 loop spans 13 amino acids. V trimming: 5 bases; J trimming: 6 bases; junction bases outside the gene matches: 4.